This entry is about one T cell receptor beta chain. Many counts were recorded for this clonotype. Its antigen is currently not known. One base away there is no much larger clone; base qualities are not given. The library was produced with multiplex PCR. Data came from an Illumina HiSeq 4000. TCR beta libraries were built with iRepertoire HTBI primers and Arm-PCR amplification of CDR3 regions. Before sequencing, the PCR products underwent gel purification. In the original analysis: Gene usage analysis of CDR3 amino acid clonotypes relied on the approximately 60 TRBV and 15 or so TRBJ segments identified across samples. COPE and FqMerger were used to merge filtered high-quality paired reads into contigs. Contigs were aligned with BLAST to IMGT TRBV, TRBD and TRBJ reference genes, and CDR3 was defined per IMGT. Any clonotype with a frequency above 0.1% was classified as a highly expanded clone. Repertoire diversity was measured by Shannon entropy, and V-J evenness by the Gini coefficient. Public clonotypes were defined as clonotypes shared by more than one individual. TCRdb passed the public sequencing reads through fastp at Q25 and MiXCR, retaining productive beta sequences. Every distinct CDR3 protein forms one entry, paired with its most common genes and DNA. These V and J calls originate from TCRdb's pipeline instead of the authors' own analysis. The table for this sample lists about half a million distinct CDR3 sequences; around 13% of them were counted only once. The top ten clones comprise around 9.3% of the sample.

The sample is drawn from a study of regulatory T cells in long-lasting Graves disease (dated by TCRdb to 2020 to 2023). Regarding the study in general: Newly diagnosed Graves' disease patients had taken antithyroid drugs for less than 3 months. This study used TCR sequencing and RNA sequencing of peripheral blood to compare persistent Graves' disease patients against newly diagnosed Graves' disease patients. The study took place in China and was registered as a clinical trial. TCR sequencing covered some 13 persistent and around 20 newly diagnosed Graves' disease patients, approximately 33 samples in total. What the work shows at the level of the full study, not this receptor alone: Lower TCR Shannon entropy and fewer highly expanded clones were observed in persistent Graves' disease patients than in newly diagnosed patients, which suggested clonal expansion. Because the primary lesion, thyroid tissue, could not be accessed, the study looked at peripheral blood alone. More public clonotypes were shared among persistent patients (under 3,000) than among newly diagnosed patients (approximately 930). Sequencing and analysis were restricted to the TCR beta chain. As a limitation, the authors acknowledged that the small sample size may reduce accuracy.

Per the publication, the time point label means: newly diagnosed GD, antithyroid drugs for less than 3 months. For both TCR sequencing and RNA sequencing, RNA was extracted from PBMCs using TRIzol. The diagnosis of Graves' disease followed American Thyroid Association guidelines. The patients came from an endocrinology department in Xi'an, China. Each patient gave roughly 8.4 milliliters of peripheral blood, collected in an EDTA anticoagulant tube. PBMCs were isolated by Ficoll Paque Plus density gradient separation without further T cell sorting. An Agilent 2100 Bioanalyzer and agarose gel were used to check RNA quality, while a NanoDrop 2000 measured RNA concentration. This sample was shared with a second study, whose subject was T cells in Graves' hyperthyroidism and ophthalmopathy. Per the second study: Stable Graves' hyperthyroidism was defined as no progression to ophthalmopathy during 18 months of follow-up. Hyperthyroidism patients were aged 18 to 65 years and newly diagnosed, with disease duration of less than 2 months. Exclusion was applied to patients with uncontrolled infections, other autoimmune diseases, pregnancy or lactation. Diagnoses relied on clinical symptoms, serum thyroxine and TRAb, thyroid ultrasound and orbital computed tomography. A first-round RT-PCR of the TCR CDR3 used the HTBI primer set with the Qiagen OneStep RT-PCR kit. Most expanded thyroid clonotypes (frequency above 0.001) were also detected in blood, a finding suggesting that blood repertoires may reflect thyroid immune responses. In cross-validation, a model built on a 13 V-J signature told ophthalmopathy apart from stable hyperthyroidism with under 90% sensitivity and roughly 81% specificity, and in testing the same model reached 80%/75%. In validation, progression to ophthalmopathy was predicted by the model with almost 71% sensitivity and roughly 72% specificity, a median of approximately 6.5 months before onset. TCR V-J signatures able to tell the groups apart were searched for in a discovery cohort of approximately 95 patients, of whom under 45 had Graves' ophthalmopathy and 57 had stable Graves' hyperthyroidism. An independent validation cohort of 18 to 20 hyperthyroidism patients and more than 15 patients who later progressed to ophthalmopathy tested prospective prediction of ophthalmopathy. The 95 to 100 discovery patients were randomly divided into training and test sets at a 7:3 ratio. Thyroid tissue and blood T-cell repertoires from about six Graves' hyperthyroidism patients were also compared in the study. After blood sampling, hyperthyroidism patients were treated with methimazole at a starting dose of 30 mg daily, and ophthalmopathy patients were treated with high-dose intravenous methylprednisolone. Libraries were constructed in a second round of multiplex PCR, after which size selection and purification were carried out. Sequencing of the libraries was done on an Illumina HiSeq2000 using paired-end 100 bp reads. SOAPnuke was used to process the raw data, throwing out any read that contained adapters or uncalled bases, had a mean Phred below 15, or lacked an exact constant-primer or identifier match. High-quality paired reads were merged with COPE v1.2.5, and unique nucleotide sequences were defined as clonotypes. MiTCR v1.1 was used to align clonotypes to the IMGT TRBV, TRBD and TRBJ reference segments. The analysis was restricted to V-J combinations with a frequency above 0.0001, which together covered 99.2% of the repertoires. The TCS score was defined as F50 (clonal expansion) divided by E x V (chaos), with BLOSUM62-based TCRdist calculated between CDR3 peptides within each V-J. Welch's t-statistics and random forest reduced 514 V-J features to roughly 13, which were used in a naive Bayes classifier (R e1071). No statistical method was used to fix the sample size in advance, and group allocation was not hidden from the investigators. The paper reports TCR Vbeta CDR3 sequencing of 140 or so peripheral blood samples: under 45 ophthalmopathy, some 80 hyperthyroidism and around 17 progressor patients.

This receptor was identified in a woman under 40 with Graves disease. Donor details come from another sample of the same person, matched by shared clones. Sample: peripheral blood mononuclear cells (PBMCs), taken at new diagnosis, from a patient treated with antithyroid drugs.

The CDR3 region has the sequence CASSLNGAAGEQYF. The base sequence is TGTGCCAGCAGCTTAAATGGAGCCGCGGGGGAGCAGTACTTC. In this chain, TRBV7-9 is recombined with TRBJ2-7, with a weak D call of TRBD2 (6 bases match). The junction carries 15 bases between V and J, which are trimmed by 2 bases and 7 bases respectively. The cysteine opens and the phenylalanine closes a CDR3 of 14 amino acids. The entry retains the CDR3 DNA only, 42 bases that are in frame from base 1. Based on the germline V gene (reference sequence), the CDR1 and CDR2 sequences are SEHNR and FQNEAQ.